This entry is about one TCR beta chain. Which antigen it targets is not known. No quality values exist for individual bases; no much larger clone is one base distant. A second Seattle source provided samples from volunteer blood donors who had recovered from COVID-19. Collaborating institutions collected whole blood in K2EDTA tubes following their own protocols. Collaborator samples were shipped for TCRbeta analysis as frozen whole blood, isolated PBMCs, or DNA extracted from either sample type. This entry comes from a study of blood T cell repertoires in COVID-19 (dated by TCRdb to 2018 to 2020). About the investigation overall: Samples from collaborators originated in the United States, Italy and Spain and spanned both the acute and convalescent phases of COVID-19. The material from the prospective study consisted of cDNA or gDNA derived from T cells, B-cell-depleted T cells, or PBMCs. The dataset comprised deeply sampled blood TCRbeta repertoires from subjects exposed to, actively infected with, or recovered from COVID-19. The repertoires were released in a freely available public database meant as a resource for research on the immune response to SARS-CoV-2. The samples were drawn from two sources: the first 160 participants of the ongoing ImmuneRACE study, and 1,200 or so subjects contributed by 6 global collaborators. Nearly every sample came with metadata listing a de-identified subject ID, COVID-19 status, age in years and sex. HLA class I and class II types, where available, came from metadata supplied by the sample provider rather than from assay-based typing. Overall results and qualifications from the work: How much clinical and demographic metadata was included differed by source and by participant, and the metadata was provided uncurated.

The immunoSEQ Assay, a bias-controlled multiplex PCR, was used to amplify TCRbeta CDR3 regions from genomic DNA. In the original analysis: The number of nucleated cells in each sample was estimated by amplification of reference gene primers within the assay. To quantify the absolute abundance of each unique TCRbeta CDR3 rearrangement, sequence reads were collapsed and filtered. Productive Simpson clonality was computed per sample as the square root of Simpson's diversity index over productive rearrangements. TCRdb took this table from immuneACCESS and kept in-frame rearrangements with V and J called. Such tables lack part of the clones; where checked against another copy, unresolved V genes explain under half of the gap, and the rest is unexplained. The V and J calls and the clone size are those of that table, but D and trimming were determined from the DNA. The sample records 190,000 or so clones, around 87% of which are singletons. Of the sample, 0.88% falls within the top ten clones.

After removal of 3 bases from V and 9 bases from J, the junction retains 2 bases not matched to a gene. For CDR1 and CDR2, the germline V gene lists SGHTA and FQGNSA. The CDR3 measures 12 amino acids from cysteine to phenylalanine. The entry retains the CDR3 DNA only, 36 bases that are in frame from base 1. The sequenced material came from peripheral blood. The chain is encoded by TRBV7-2 joined to TRBJ2-5; 9 middle bases align to TRBD1. The sequence came from a woman between 18 and 30 years old who had recovered from COVID-19. The sequence in DNA is TGTGCCAGCAGCTTTCGGACAGGGGCCCAGTACTTC. The resulting protein is CASSFRTGAQYF.